These 22 T cell receptor beta chains were all obtained from the same sample, sequenced in a study of Ad26.COV2.S vaccination and SARS-CoV-2 variants. Indicated treatment: 19 received Ad26.COV2.S at low or high dose, single or two shots; about 5 received placebo; per-sample allocation not given. Samples analyzed were those drawn on day 63 after the first vaccine or placebo injection. Sequenced by immunoSEQ multiplex PCR; TCRdb stores in-frame clones only, minus some. The data contain about 330,000 clones, roughly 90% of them seen just once; the ten biggest clones take up 4.5% to 5.5%. Sequenced material: peripheral blood, taken in a trial of Ad26.COV2.S vaccine versus placebo. Source of these receptors: a person between 18 and 65 years old who received the Ad26.COV2.S COVID-19 vaccine or a placebo.

The V gene is TRBV5-4, the J gene TRBJ2-1; TRBD2 matches at 10 bases. Germline V gene sequence: CDR1 SGHNT, CDR2 YYREEE (reference sequence). CDR3 length: 19 residues. V lost 1 base to trimming and J lost 2 bases; unmatched junction nucleotides: 12. The CDR3 DNA is TGTGCCAGCAGCTTGTTGGCTAGCGGGAGCCAATCGGCCTACAATGAGCAGTTCTTC. Encoded protein: CASSLLASGSQSAYNEQFF.

The chain has TRBV19 and TRBJ1-1, with a tentative D call TRBD1 (6 bases). Trimming cost V 6 bases and J 4 bases, with 9 bases left between them. The CDR3 has 12 amino acids. Germline-derived CDR1 and CDR2 are LNHDA and SQIVND (reference sequence). The CDR3 nucleotides are TGTGCCAGTAGCCACAGGGTCACTGAAGCTTTCTTT. Amino acid sequence: CASSHRVTEAFF.

J is TRBJ2-1 and V is TRBV7-3, with a weak D call TRBD2 (5 bases). CDR1 is SGHTA and CDR2 is FQGTGA in the germline V gene. CDR3 size: 14 residues. Deletions cut 5 bases from V and 15 bases from J, with 23 bases between. In DNA form, the CDR3 reads TGTGCCAGCAGCCCGGACTTTTCCACCGCCGAACTGTTCTTC. Translated: CASSPDFSTAELFF.

The chain combines TRBV18 with TRBJ2-2; 8 bases agree with TRBD1. CDR3 length equals 17 residues. The V segment lost 3 bases and the J segment 6 bases; nucleotides outside the gene matches: 12. The germline V gene has CDR1 KGHSH and CDR2 LQKENI. The CDR3 sequence is CASSPVTRQGRSGELFF. The CDR3 bases are TGTGCCAGCTCACCGGTTACTCGACAGGGGAGGTCCGGGGAGCTGTTTTTT. The complete variable domain, with remaining parts taken from reference TRBV18 and TRBJ2-2, reads NAGVMQNPRHLVRRRGQEARLRCSPMKGHSHVYWYRQLPEEGLKFMVYLQKENIIDESGMPKERFSAEFPKEGPSILRIQQVVRGDSAAYFCASSPVTRQGRSGELFFGEGSRLTVL.

The rearrangement joins TRBV11-2 to TRBJ2-3, with D perhaps given as TRBD1 or TRBD2 (5 bases each). The V gene lost 1 base and the J gene lost 2 bases, with 13 bases spanning the gap. The CDR3 sequence is 16 residues long. CDR1 is SGHAT, CDR2 FQNNGV, per germline. This CDR3 is CASSLVQGVPTDTQYF. The CDR3 bases are TGTGCCAGCAGCTTAGTTCAGGGAGTCCCCACAGATACGCAGTATTTT.

This clone appeared a single time. The gene calls are TRBV12-3 or TRBV12-4 and TRBJ2-3; D is tentatively TRBD1 or TRBD2 (5 bases each). This CDR3 spans 13 amino acids. The V and J ends lost 5 bases and 4 bases respectively, with 10 bases between them. The DNA for the CDR3 is TGTGCCAGCAGTCAGATGGGGGCAGATACGCAGTATTTT. Protein: CASSQMGADTQYF.

This sequence joins TRBV7-2 and TRBJ2-7; 9 bases fit TRBD2. This CDR3 has 16 residues. The trim removed 0 bases at V and 5 bases at J, leaving 8 bases unmatched. The germline V gene has CDR1 SGHTA and CDR2 FQGNSA. The CDR3 region has the DNA TGTGCCAGCAGCTTAGCTAGCGGGGGCGCGGGCAACGAGCAGTACTTC. This sequence encodes CASSLASGGAGNEQYF.

The chain joins TRBV6-5 to TRBJ1-2; 8 bases are shared with TRBD1. V was pared by 4 bases and J by 5 bases, with 3 bases of the junction left unmatched. The CDR3 has 13 residues. In germline, CDR1 is MNHEY, CDR2 SVGAGI. In DNA form, the CDR3 reads TGTGCCAGCAGTTGGACAGGGAATTATGGCTACACCTTC. As protein: CASSWTGNYGYTF.

This clone was counted a single time. V usage is TRBV6-5 and J usage is TRBJ2-7; 8 bases line up with TRBD1. Germline V gene sequence: CDR1 MNHEY, CDR2 SVGAGI. The length of the CDR3 is 15 residues. The V segment lost 5 bases and the J segment 3 bases; nucleotides outside the gene matches: 9. The CDR3 is CASSRLDRAGYEQYF. In DNA form, the CDR3 reads TGTGCCAGCAGTAGACTGGACAGGGCGGGCTACGAGCAGTACTTC.

V and J are TRBV7-2 and TRBJ2-1; 10 nucleotides line up with TRBD2. The CDR3 length is 17 residues. J gave up 2 bases and V 5 bases, and 9 bases lay outside the gene matches. Per the germline V gene, CDR1 is SGHTA and CDR2 is FQGNSA. The CDR3 sequence: CASSGIAGGRAYNEQFF. In DNA, the CDR3 is TGTGCCAGCAGCGGAATAGCGGGGGGCCGGGCCTACAATGAGCAGTTCTTC.

The genes are TRBV2 and TRBJ1-1; D remains unclear. Germline assignment: CDR1 SNHLY and CDR2 FYNNEI. The CDR3 loop spans 11 amino acids. Trimming pared 11 bases from V and 2 bases from J, leaving 9 bases between. This CDR3 reads CAATVNTEAFF. DNA for the CDR3: TGTGCCGCAACAGTTAACACTGAAGCTTTCTTT. Full variable domain (outside the CDR3, taken from reference TRBV2 and TRBJ1-1): EPEVTQTPSHQVTQMGQEVILRCVPISNHLYFYWYRQILGQKVEFLVSFYNNEISEKSEIFDDQFSVERPDGSNFTLKIRSTKLEDSAMYFCAATVNTEAFFGQGTRLTVV.

The chain employs TRBV7-7 and TRBJ1-6; possibly TRBD1 for D (5 bases). The CDR3 is 13 residues long. The germline V and J ends were trimmed by 5 bases and 7 bases, with 9 bases remaining between them. The germline CDR1 and CDR2 sequences are SSHAT and FNYEAQ (reference sequence). CDR3 residues: CASSPGGNSPLHF. DNA for the CDR3: TGTGCCAGCAGCCCCGGGGGAAATTCACCCCTCCACTTT.

This sequence joins TRBV7-2 and TRBJ2-7; a weak D match, TRBD1 (6 bases). The CDR3 length is 13 residues. The germline CDR1 and CDR2 sequences are SGHTA and FQGNSA. The V end lost 2 bases, the J end lost 12 bases, and 17 bases lay between the germline ends. CDR3 protein: CASSLTGSPTRYF. The CDR3 DNA follows: TGTGCCAGCAGCTTAACAGGGTCCCCTACTCGGTACTTC.

The chain joins TRBV30 to TRBJ1-5; D is undetermined. The CDR3 length is 13 residues. V was pared by 2 bases and J by 0 bases, with 5 bases between. CDR1 and CDR2 (germline): GTSNPN, SVGIG (reference sequence). In DNA form, the CDR3 reads TGTGCCTGGAGTCACGGTAGCAATCAGCCCCAGCATTTT. It translates to CAWSHGSNQPQHF.

V usage is TRBV7-8 and J usage is TRBJ2-7; 8 bases match TRBD1. The CDR3 loop spans 14 amino acids. After removal of 5 bases from V and 0 bases from J, the junction contained 3 bases not matched to a gene. The germline gives CDR1 SGHVS, CDR2 FQNEAQ. The chain's CDR3 is CASSPTGASYEQYV. The CDR3 nucleotides read TGTGCCAGCAGCCCGACAGGGGCCTCCTACGAGCAGTACGTC.

This chain uses TRBV28 with TRBJ2-7, with TRBD1 identical over 12 bases. CDR1 is MDHEN and CDR2 is SYDVKM in the germline V gene. CDR3 length: 19 residues. The J segment lost 5 bases and the V segment lost 5 bases, leaving 19 bases of the junction unmatched. This CDR3 is CASSQHPGQGAQNENEQYV. The CDR3 region has the DNA TGTGCCAGCAGTCAGCACCCGGGACAGGGGGCCCAGAACGAAAACGAGCAGTACGTC.

V gene TRBV4-3 combines with J gene TRBJ2-1; D call uncertain. V was clipped by 0 bases and J by 8 bases, with 5 bases between them. The CDR3 totals 12 residues. Germline assignment: CDR1 LGHNA and CDR2 YSLEER. CDR3 bases: TGCGCCAGCAGCCAAGATGAATATGAGCAGTTCTTC. Translated, it gives CASSQDEYEQFF.

The rearrangement links TRBV9 to TRBJ1-2; 7 bases fit TRBD1. This CDR3 contains 17 residues. CDR1 and CDR2 (germline): SGDLS, YYNGEE. Trimming removed 0 bases from V and 3 bases from J; junction bases left unmatched: 11. CDR3 DNA sequence: TGTGCCAGCAGCGTAGAGACTCAGGAGGGGGCCGACTATGGCTACACCTTC. This sequence encodes CASSVETQEGADYGYTF.

The chain uses TRBV18 and TRBJ1-1, with TRBD1 identical over 10 bases. The CDR3 is 17 amino acids. Germline lookup yields CDR1 KGHSH and CDR2 LQKENI. V dropped 2 bases and J dropped 3; count of bases not matched to a gene: 9. The CDR3 here is CASSPTPGQGMYTEAFF. As DNA, the CDR3 is TGTGCCAGCTCACCAACCCCGGGACAGGGGATGTACACTGAAGCTTTCTTT.

The V gene is TRBV4-3, the J gene TRBJ2-7; 8 positions agree with TRBD2. The germline V gene encodes CDR1 LGHNA and CDR2 YSLEER. Trimming took 0 bases from V and 3 from J; bases not matched to a gene: 4. The CDR3 is 15 residues long. The CDR3 loop is CASSQEPGGIYEQYF. Written as DNA, the CDR3 is TGCGCCAGCAGCCAAGAACCGGGGGGGATCTACGAGCAGTACTTC.

The chain uses TRBV7-3 and TRBJ2-1; 8 bases fit TRBD2. The germline gives CDR1 SGHTA, CDR2 FQGTGA. Germline trimming cut 4 bases from V and 2 bases from J; bases unmatched to any gene: 16. The length of the CDR3 is 19 residues. CDR3 protein: CASSSKWFPSGSTYNEQFF. Here the CDR3 DNA reads TGTGCCAGCAGCTCAAAGTGGTTCCCAAGCGGGAGTACCTACAATGAGCAGTTCTTC.

The chain combines TRBV14 with TRBJ1-2; no reliable D call. This CDR3 comprises 14 residues. Looked up from germline, CDR1 is SGHDN and CDR2 is FVKESK. V lost 0 bases and J 0 bases, leaving 5 bases between the germline ends. The CDR3, as DNA: TGTGCCAGCAGCCAAGATCGTGCTAACTATGGCTACACCTTC. It is translated as CASSQDRANYGYTF.